Presented here are 3 T cell receptor beta chains from one specimen sequenced in a study of spatial heterogeneity in lung cancer. Stated time point: sample taken at primary tumor resection. Whole RNA obtained from tumor, nontumor lung or frozen PBMC underwent sequencing without sorting. TCRdb re-derived calls from the 5' RACE reads in MiXCR, one entry per CDR3 protein. The sample contains roughly 11,000 distinct CDR3 sequences, around 3.6% of which appear only once. Sequencing used normal lung tissue next to the tumor, obtained at surgery. The receptors shown here come from a male donor with early-stage non-small cell lung cancer.

This clonotype was observed once. The chain links TRBV20-1 to TRBJ2-5; 10 bases match TRBD2. With V trimmed by 6 bases and J by 4 bases, 2 bases remained unmatched. The germline V gene has CDR1 DFQATT and CDR2 SNEGSKA (reference sequence). This CDR3 spans 12 amino acids. CDR3 in amino acids: CSAAGGGETQYF. CDR3 sequence (DNA): TGCAGTGCAGCGGGAGGGGGAGAGACCCAGTACTTC.

By sample share, this clonotype is medium-sized. V gene TRBV6-4 combines with J gene TRBJ1-1; D is uncertain. The CDR3 totals 13 residues. V shed 8 bases and J shed 7 bases, with 17 bases lying between them. CDR1 and CDR2 from the germline V gene are MRHNA and SNTAGT. CDR3: CASSPSGVGEAFF. In nucleotides, the CDR3 is TGTGCCAGCTCCCCGTCTGGGGTCGGTGAAGCTTTCTTT.

This chain connects TRBV7-6 to TRBJ2-7, with a possible D match to TRBD1 (7 bases). Germline V gene sequence: CDR1 SGHVS, CDR2 FNYEAQ. V was shortened by 5 bases and J by 2 bases, with 10 bases between the two germline ends. The CDR3 extends over 13 amino acids. CDR3 sequence reads: CASSAGTAYEQYF. DNA for the CDR3: TGTGCCAGCAGCGCGGGGACAGCCTACGAGCAGTACTTC. Drawing the rest from reference TRBV7-6 and TRBJ2-7, the complete variable domain is GAGVSQSPRYKVTKRGQDVALRCDPISGHVSLYWYRQALGQGPEFLTYFNYEAQQDKSGLPNDRFSAERPEGSISTLTIQRTEQRDSAMYRCASSAGTAYEQYFGPGTRLTVT.